This entry is about one TCR beta chain. The antigen remains undetermined. Sequenced by immunoSEQ multiplex PCR; TCRdb stores in-frame clones only, minus some. This table has about 5,600 clones, 25% to 35% appearing once. The sample is drawn from a study of T cells in localized non-small cell lung cancer. General study results and limits: Tumor showed lower T cell clonality than uninvolved adjacent lung, where it was highest. In the blood, greater T cell density corresponded to longer overall survival. Sequencing involved a lone tumor region, leaving heterogeneity possible. The study detected a median around 57 of the top 100 tumor clones in adjacent lung.

The material was lung tumor tissue, obtained before any cancer treatment. This receptor was obtained from a female donor aged 60 or older with stage I lung adenocarcinoma.

The CDR3 reads CSVSDRVTSYEQYF. CDR3 nucleotides: TGCAGCGTCTCCGACAGGGTGACGTCCTACGAGCAGTACTTC. The chain carries TRBV29-1 and TRBJ2-7, with 7 bases fitting TRBD1. There are 14 residues in the CDR3. Germline V lookup: CDR1 SQVTM, CDR2 ANQGSEA. Germline trimming cut 6 bases from V and 1 base from J; bases unmatched to any gene: 9.